The present TCR beta chain was sequenced within a study of a mutant IDH1 vaccine in newly diagnosed glioma (dated by TCRdb to about 2021). A note on the overall study: Vaccination was initiated 4-6 weeks after radiotherapy alone, or concurrently with temozolomide cycles in the chemotherapy-containing groups. Of the approximately 35 treated patients, around 62% were male and approximately 40% were female, and a mean age of about 37 years was recorded. Before enrollment, patients had received standard therapy of radiotherapy alone, temozolomide alone, or radiochemotherapy with temozolomide; most received the combination. The week-35 safety follow-up was designated visit V12, and the week-47 end of study was designated visit V13. Peripheral blood was drawn at six visits: V03 (baseline), V05, V07, V10, V12 and V13. Longitudinal TCRB deep sequencing was performed for some 25 treated patients wherever samples were available for exploratory analyses.

Taken with the paper, the label for time point translates to: week 47, end of study. Every vaccine dose consisted of 300 ug of a 20-mer mutant IDH1 peptide in Montanide, administered subcutaneously together with topical imiquimod. Eight vaccinations were administered to patients in weeks 1, 3, 5, 7, 11, 15, 19 and 23, corresponding to visits V03 through V10. Newly diagnosed WHO grade 3 or 4 IDH1-mutant astrocytomas showing loss of nuclear ATRX were present in the donors. The samples were drawn from NOA16, a multicentre, single-arm, open-label phase I trial in Germany that tested a mutant IDH1 peptide vaccine in humans for the first time. The DNeasy Blood and Tissue Kit was used to extract genomic DNA from EDTA blood for TCRB sequencing. As to this clone: Its recognized antigen is unknown. It has no much larger one-base neighbor in the sample; base qualities were not kept.

The library relied on the immunoSEQ multiplex PCR assay. Following the manufacturer's protocol, the hsTCRB Kit was used to amplify rearranged TCR beta chain sequences. TCRB libraries were sequenced on an Illumina MiSeq. Per the source publication's procedure: The proprietary platform of the kit vendor was used for demultiplexing, trimming and gene mapping. The table comes from immuneACCESS by way of TCRdb, which keeps in-frame sequences with V and J called. Part of the clones is missing from these tables; in studies checked, under half for an unresolved V gene and the rest for unknown reasons. That table furnishes V, J and clone size, whereas the DNA furnished D and trimming. The sample data list 40,000 or so clones, and 70% to 85% of these were observed just once. The top ten clonotypes cover around 20% of the sample. The research as a whole found: Across multiple MHC alleles, vaccine-induced immune responses were seen in about 93% of patients. Availability determined which PBMC samples were chosen for TCRB deep sequencing. Changes in the top peripheral T cell clonotypes picked up by TCRB sequencing did not appear to be linked to pseudoprogression. According to the authors, sample limitations meant that analyses of patient blood samples could not be reproduced.

V is clipped by 1 base and J by 4 bases, and the sequence between their germline boundaries is 17 bases long. The germline V gene sets CDR1 to SGHDN and CDR2 to FVKESK. The CDR3 covers 16 residues, taking in both the cysteine and the phenylalanine. Only CDR3 DNA is held: 48 bases, read in frame from base 1. The rearranged chain carries TRBV14 and TRBJ2-7; a tentative D match to TRBD1 spans 5 bases. The material sequenced was PBMCs, taken from a glioma patient whose treatment included an IDH1 peptide vaccine. The receptor was isolated from a man between 18 and 29 years old with glioma. Some clones in this sample may be carry-over from other donors' samples. CDR3 loop: CASSQGWGPQLYEQYF. The nucleotide sequence is TGTGCCAGCAGCCAAGGGTGGGGCCCGCAACTATACGAGCAGTACTTC.